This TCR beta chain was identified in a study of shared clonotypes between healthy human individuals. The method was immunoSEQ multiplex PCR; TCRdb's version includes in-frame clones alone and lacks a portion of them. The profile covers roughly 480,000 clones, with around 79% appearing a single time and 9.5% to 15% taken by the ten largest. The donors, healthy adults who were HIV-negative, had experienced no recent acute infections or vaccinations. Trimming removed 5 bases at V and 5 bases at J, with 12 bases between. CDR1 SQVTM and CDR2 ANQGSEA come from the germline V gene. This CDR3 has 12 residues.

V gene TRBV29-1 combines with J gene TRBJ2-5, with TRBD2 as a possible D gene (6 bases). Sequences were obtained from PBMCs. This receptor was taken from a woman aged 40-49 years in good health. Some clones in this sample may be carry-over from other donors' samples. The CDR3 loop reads CSVLAYRETQYF. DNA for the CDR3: TGCAGCGTTCTAGCGTATAGGGAGACCCAGTACTTC.